A selection of T cell receptor beta chains follows, all from one sample in a study of blood T cells in healthy people across ages. One entry per CDR3 protein results from TCRdb running MiXCR on the 5' RACE reads. The sample holds about 640,000 distinct CDR3 sequences, under 30% seen once. The sample was blood. Receptors originate from a woman older than 75 in good health. The CDR3 runs from the conserved cysteine through the conserved F or W. A D gene is named only where the DNA matches it firmly. Not every row has a clone size; where given, it reads once, few, many or a size class.

>TRBJ1-6|TRBV5-1|NA|NA
TGCGCCAGCAGCTTGGAGGTTGGACAGCTTAATTCACCCCTCCACTTT
CASSLEVGQLNSPLHF
>TRBJ2-2|TRBV20-1|NA|NA
TGCAGTGCTAGAGCAGGGGCCTCCGGGGAGCTGTTTTTT
CSARAGASGELFF
>TRBJ1-2|TRBV6-5|NA|NA
TGTGCCAGCAGCTGCTCGTCTCGGGCAGGGCCTGGCTACACCTTC
CASSCSSRAGPGYTF
>TRBJ2-1|TRBV7-9|NA|many
TGTGCCAGCAGCTCACCACTCGGGACACACTCCTACAATGAGCAGTTCTTC
CASSSPLGTHSYNEQFF
>TRBJ1-2|TRBV20-1|TRBD1|many
TGCAGTGCTAGACAGGGGGCGCTTAACTATGGCTACACCTTC
CSARQGALNYGYTF
>TRBJ2-1|TRBV29-1|TRBD2|many
TGCAGCGTTGAACGGGGGGGATACAATGAGCAGTTCTTC
CSVERGGYNEQFF
>TRBJ2-7|TRBV2|NA|few
TGTGCCAGCAAGCCCCGGGGCAGTACCTACGGGCAGTACTTC
CASKPRGSTYGQYF
>TRBJ2-1|TRBV7-2|NA|many
TGTGCCAGCAGTTTAAAACTTGAGCAGTTCTTC
CASSLKLEQFF
>TRBJ1-3|TRBV20-1|NA|NA
TGCAGTGCTAGGAAGAGCTCTGGAAACACCATATATTTT
CSARKSSGNTIYF
>TRBJ2-7|TRBV28|TRBD1|many
TGTGCCAGCAGTTTGTCCTGGGACAGACTCTCCTACGAGCAGTACTTC
CASSLSWDRLSYEQYF
>TRBJ2-4|TRBV7-8|NA|NA
TGTGCCAGCAGCTTAGTGGTCCAGGAGCAAGGGTACTTC
CASSLVVQEQGYF
>TRBJ1-6|TRBV5-1|NA|NA
TGCGCCAGCAGCTTGGGTGCAGATTCACCCCTCCACTTT
CASSLGADSPLHF
>TRBJ1-6|TRBV3-1|TRBD1|many
TGTGCCAGCAGCCCCGGGACAGAAAATTCACCCCTCCACTTT
CASSPGTENSPLHF
>TRBJ2-1|TRBV18|NA|many
TGTGCCAGCTCACCACCTGGAGAACAAGGTACCAATGAGCAGTTCTTC
CASSPPGEQGTNEQFF
>TRBJ2-7|TRBV6-6|NA|few
TGTGCCAGCAGGCACTGGGAACGTGAGCAGTACTTC
CASRHWEREQYF
>TRBJ2-7|TRBV7-9|TRBD2|once
TGTGCCAGCCAGTTGGCGGGAGGTCGATACGAGCAGTACTTC
CASQLAGGRYEQYF
>TRBJ1-2|TRBV6-1|NA|many
TGTGCCACCGGGGGGGGTGGCTACACCTTC
CATGGGGYTF
>TRBJ2-5|TRBV18|NA|NA
TGTGCCAGCTCCCCTAATGGGCGCCAAGAGACCCAGTACTTC
CASSPNGRQETQYF
>TRBJ2-7|TRBV28|TRBD2|NA
TGTGCCACCTGTCCGGGACTACCACCGTTCGAGCAGTACTTC
CATCPGLPPFEQYF
>TRBJ2-7|TRBV5-1|NA|many
TGCGCCAGCAGCTTGTTTGAACAGAGGAGCTCCTACGAGCAGTACTTC
CASSLFEQRSSYEQYF
>TRBJ2-3|TRBV6-5|NA|few
TGTGCCAGCAGCCCCAGGGTCGGCACAGATACGCAGTATTTT
CASSPRVGTDTQYF
>TRBJ1-2|TRBV14|NA|many
TGTGCCAGCAGCCAAGATCGGATTTATGGCTACACCTTC
CASSQDRIYGYTF